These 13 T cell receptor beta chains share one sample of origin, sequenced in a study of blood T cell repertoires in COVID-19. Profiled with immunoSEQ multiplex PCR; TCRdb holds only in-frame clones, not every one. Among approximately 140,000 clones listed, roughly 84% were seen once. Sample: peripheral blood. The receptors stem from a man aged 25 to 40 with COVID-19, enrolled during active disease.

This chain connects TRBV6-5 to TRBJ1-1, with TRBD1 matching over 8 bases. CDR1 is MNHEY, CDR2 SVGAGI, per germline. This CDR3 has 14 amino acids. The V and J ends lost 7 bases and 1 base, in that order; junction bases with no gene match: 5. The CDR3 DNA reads TGTGCCAGCATCCTGACAGGGGAGAACACTGAAGCTTTCTTT. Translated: CASILTGENTEAFF.

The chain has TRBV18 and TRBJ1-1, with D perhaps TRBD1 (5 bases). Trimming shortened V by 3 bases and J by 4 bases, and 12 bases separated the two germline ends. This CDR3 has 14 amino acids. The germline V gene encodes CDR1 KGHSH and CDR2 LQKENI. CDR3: CASSPNRQFTEAFF. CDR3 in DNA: TGTGCCAGCTCACCCAATCGACAGTTCACTGAAGCTTTCTTT.

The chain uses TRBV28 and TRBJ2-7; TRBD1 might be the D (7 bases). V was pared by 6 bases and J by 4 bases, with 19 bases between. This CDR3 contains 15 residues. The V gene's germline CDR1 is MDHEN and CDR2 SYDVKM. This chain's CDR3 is CASSTRQGGSYEQYF. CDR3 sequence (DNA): TGTGCCAGCAGCACCAGACAGGGAGGCTCTTACGAGCAGTACTTC.

CDR3 sequence: CSARENYEQYF. Here the CDR3 DNA reads TGCAGTGCTAGGGAGAACTACGAGCAGTACTTC. The rearrangement links TRBV20-1 to TRBJ2-7; the D is unclear. V lost 3 bases and J lost 3, with 6 bases in between. The CDR3 covers 11 residues. Germline V lookup: CDR1 DFQATT, CDR2 SNEGSKA (reference sequence).

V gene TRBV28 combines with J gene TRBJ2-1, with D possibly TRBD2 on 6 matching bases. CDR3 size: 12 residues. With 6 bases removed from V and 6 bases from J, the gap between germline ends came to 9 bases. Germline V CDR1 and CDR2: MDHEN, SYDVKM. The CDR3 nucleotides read TGTGCCAGCAGGGGGACTCTCAATGAGCAGTTCTTC. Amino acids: CASRGTLNEQFF.

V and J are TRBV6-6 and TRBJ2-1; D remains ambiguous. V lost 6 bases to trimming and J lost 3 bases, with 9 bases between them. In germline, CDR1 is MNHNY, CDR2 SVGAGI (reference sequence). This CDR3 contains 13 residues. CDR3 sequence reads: CASRQTDYNEQFF. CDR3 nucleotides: TGTGCCAGCAGACAGACGGACTACAATGAGCAGTTCTTC.

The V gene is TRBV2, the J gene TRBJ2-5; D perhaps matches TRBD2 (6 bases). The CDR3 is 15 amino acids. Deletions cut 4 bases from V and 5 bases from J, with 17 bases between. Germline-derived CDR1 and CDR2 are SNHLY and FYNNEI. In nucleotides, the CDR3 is TGTGCCAGCAGTGTGCGGCCGGGGGTGGGGGAGACCCAGTACTTC. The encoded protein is CASSVRPGVGETQYF.

The CDR3 sequence: CASSARQGAWEQYF. The CDR3 nucleotides are TGTGCCAGCAGCGCCCGACAGGGGGCCTGGGAGCAGTACTTC. This chain uses TRBV7-2 with TRBJ2-7; 10 positions match TRBD1. The CDR3 has 14 residues. Germline V CDR1 and CDR2: SGHTA, FQGNSA. The V segment lost 5 bases and the J segment 7 bases; nucleotides outside the gene matches: 8.

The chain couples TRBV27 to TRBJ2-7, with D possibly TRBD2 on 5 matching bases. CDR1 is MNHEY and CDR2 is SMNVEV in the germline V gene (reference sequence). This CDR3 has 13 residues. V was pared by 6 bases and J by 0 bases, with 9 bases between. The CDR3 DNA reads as TGTGCCAGCAGACCTCGGGGCTCCTACGAGCAGTACTTC. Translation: CASRPRGSYEQYF.

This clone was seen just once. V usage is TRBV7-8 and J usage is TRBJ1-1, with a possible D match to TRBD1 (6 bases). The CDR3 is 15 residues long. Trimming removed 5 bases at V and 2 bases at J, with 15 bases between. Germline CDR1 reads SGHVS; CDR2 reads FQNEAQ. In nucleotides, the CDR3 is TGTGCCAGCAGCCGAGGGACACCTTTAAACACTGAAGCTTTCTTT. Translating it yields CASSRGTPLNTEAFF.

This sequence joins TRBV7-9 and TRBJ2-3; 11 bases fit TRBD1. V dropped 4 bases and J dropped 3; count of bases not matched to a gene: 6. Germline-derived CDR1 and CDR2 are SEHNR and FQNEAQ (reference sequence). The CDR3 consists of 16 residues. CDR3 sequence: CASSSQRDRGTDTQYF. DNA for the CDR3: TGTGCCAGCAGCTCTCAAAGGGACAGGGGGACAGATACGCAGTATTTT.

The DNA of the CDR3 is TGTGCCAGCAGCTTGGGGACAGGGGATTCTGGGGCCAACGTCCTGACTTTC. This translates into CASSLGTGDSGANVLTF. The chain combines TRBV11-3 with TRBJ2-6, with 10 bases matching TRBD1. The CDR3 has 17 amino acids. J was trimmed by 1 base and V by 3 bases; bases with no gene match: 3. Looked up from germline, CDR1 is SGHNT and CDR2 is YENEEA.

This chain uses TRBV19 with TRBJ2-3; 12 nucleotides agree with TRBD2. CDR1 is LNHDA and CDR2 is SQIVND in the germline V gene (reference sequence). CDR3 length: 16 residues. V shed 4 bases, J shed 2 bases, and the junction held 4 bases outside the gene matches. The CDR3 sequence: CASSKGLAGLTDTQYF. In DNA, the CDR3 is TGTGCCAGTAGTAAGGGACTAGCGGGCCTCACAGATACGCAGTATTTT.